The clone carrying this T cell receptor (beta chain) was recorded once. Its antigen is still unknown. It was at deep level that the assay was run. Assay: immunoSEQ multiplex PCR; the TCRdb copy retains only in-frame clones and omits some. The sample has millions of clones; 95% are singletons. This specimen belongs to a study of shared clonotypes between healthy human individuals. The germline gives CDR1 KGHSY, CDR2 FQNENV. V was clipped by 2 bases and J by 7 bases; unmatched bases: 14. The length of the CDR3 is 16 residues. General study findings and limits: Clonotype sharing across several donors was observed for approximately 5% of naive CD4 clonotypes.

Donors included only healthy HIV-negative adults lacking recent acute infections or vaccinations. The source is a man younger than 35 in good health. J is TRBJ2-7 and V is TRBV16, with TRBD2 matching over 7 bases. The sequenced sample consisted of naive CD4+ T cells sorted from blood. Documented subset: CD45RA+ positively selected. As DNA, the CDR3 is TGTGCCAGCAGCCAAACGCCAGGGACTACCACGGGGGAGCAGTACTTC. It is translated as CASSQTPGTTTGEQYF.